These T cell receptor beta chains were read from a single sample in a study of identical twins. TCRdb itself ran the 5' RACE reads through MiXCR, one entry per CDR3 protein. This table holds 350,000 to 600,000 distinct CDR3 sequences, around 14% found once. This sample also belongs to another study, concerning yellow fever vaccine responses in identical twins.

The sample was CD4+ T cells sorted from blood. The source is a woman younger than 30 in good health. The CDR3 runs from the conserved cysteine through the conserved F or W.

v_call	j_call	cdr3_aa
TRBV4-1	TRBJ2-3	CASSQSQTGTGVVDTQYF
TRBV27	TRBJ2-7	CASSSPTRGYEQYF
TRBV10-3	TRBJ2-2	CAISELGGANTGELFF
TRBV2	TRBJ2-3	CASRPGLAASRTQYF
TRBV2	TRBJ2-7	CASSPRAASYEQYF
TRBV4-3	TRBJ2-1	CASSQGLAGDYNEQFF
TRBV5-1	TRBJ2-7	CASSKGLGYEQYF
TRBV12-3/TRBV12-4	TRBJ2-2	CASIRTANTGELFF
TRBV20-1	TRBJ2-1	CSARLVNNEQFF
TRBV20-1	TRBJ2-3	CSADGKSTATQYF
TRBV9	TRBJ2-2	CASSVGVDTGELFF
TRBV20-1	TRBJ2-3	CSAKAGPTDTQYF
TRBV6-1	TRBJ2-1	CASTRTSGSHEQFF
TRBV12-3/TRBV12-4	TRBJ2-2	CASSLRPAGELFF
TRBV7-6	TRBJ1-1	CASSLAGPTNTEAFF
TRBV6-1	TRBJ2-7	CASSRRTSGVPPEQYF
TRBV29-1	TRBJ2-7	CSVEDRRGAPGEQYF
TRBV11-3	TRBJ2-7	CAGESGAGYF
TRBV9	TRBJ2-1	CASSVEASGRGEQFF
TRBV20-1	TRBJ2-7	CSASPAGGAIAYEQYF
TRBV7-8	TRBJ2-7	CASSSDRGFYEQYF
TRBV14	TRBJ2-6	CASSQGASGSGANVLTF
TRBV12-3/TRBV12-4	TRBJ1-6	CASAGSGESPLHF
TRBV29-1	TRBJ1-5	CSVAGSFNQPQHF
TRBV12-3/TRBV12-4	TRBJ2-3	CASRAGGTDTQYF
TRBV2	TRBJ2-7	CASSTRTPLYEQYF
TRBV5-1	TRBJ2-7	CASSLGPAGGPSEQYF
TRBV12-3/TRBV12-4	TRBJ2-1	CASSLSAGQFF
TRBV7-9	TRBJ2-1	CASSLLGHRVYNEQFF
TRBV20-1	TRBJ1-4	CSGTGGDEKLFF
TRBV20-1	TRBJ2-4	CSVLSGDWGIQYF
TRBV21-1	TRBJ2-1	CASSKVGNRDCGNEQFF
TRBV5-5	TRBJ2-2	CASSFIPAGELFF
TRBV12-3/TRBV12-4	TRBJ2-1	CASSLDRAANEQFF